The rows below give T cell receptor beta chains drawn from one sample of a study of T cell changes during pregnancy in multiple sclerosis. The assay was immunoSEQ multiplex PCR, and TCRdb's table has in-frame clones only and misses some. The sample records about 40,000 clones, more than 85% being singletons. The specimen comprised CD8+ T cells from peripheral blood mononuclear cells, sampled in the first trimester of pregnancy. These receptors were taken from a female donor with multiple sclerosis, enrolled in a pregnancy study. Both conserved end residues are part of each CDR3. The D gene is left open where the match is weak. Clone size is shown for a subset of rows, as once, few, many or a class of expanded clone.

d_call	clone_size	j_call	cdr3_length	v_call	cdr3_nt	cdr3_aa
NA	NA	TRBJ1-2	12	TRBV14	TGTGCCAGCAGCCACGAGGGCTATGGCTACACCTTC	CASSHEGYGYTF
NA	NA	TRBJ2-7	13	TRBV13	TGTGCCAGCAGCGTCAGGGGTTCCTACGAGCAGTACTTC	CASSVRGSYEQYF
NA	NA	TRBJ2-3	11	TRBV19	TGTGCCAGTAGTACCTATGATGTGCGGTATTTT	CASSTYDVRYF
NA	NA	TRBJ1-6	14	TRBV5-1	TGCGCCAGCAGCTTGACTCAGGGCTTCGAGCCCCTCCACTTT	CASSLTQGFEPLHF
TRBD2	NA	TRBJ2-3	15	TRBV7-6	TGTGCCAGCAGCCCTAGCGGGGAGGTCGGTGATACGCAGTATTTT	CASSPSGEVGDTQYF
TRBD1	NA	TRBJ2-7	15	TRBV6-6	TGTGCCAGCACCGAGGCGGACAGGGTCACCTACGAGCAGTACTTC	CASTEADRVTYEQYF
NA	NA	TRBJ2-5	15	TRBV15	TGTGCCACCAGCAGAGATAGGGGTCGGGCGGAGACCCAGTACTTC	CATSRDRGRAETQYF
NA	NA	TRBJ1-1	14	TRBV5-1	TGCGCCAGCAGCCTAGATCAAGGGAACACTGAAGCTTTCTTT	CASSLDQGNTEAFF
NA	NA	TRBJ1-6	13	TRBV27	TGTGCCAGCAGTTTTCATCCGGTACAGCCCCTCCACTTT	CASSFHPVQPLHF
TRBD2	NA	TRBJ2-3	14	TRBV9	TGTGCCAGCAGCGTAAGCGGGGGAACAGATACGCAGTATTTT	CASSVSGGTDTQYF
NA	NA	TRBJ2-7	12	TRBV5-1	TGCGCCAGCAGCCCGCTAGGAGCCGAGCAGTACTTC	CASSPLGAEQYF
TRBD1	medium-sized	TRBJ1-1	14	TRBV27	TGTGCCAGCAGTTCATTTGGGGACAGTCTTGAAGCTTTCTTT	CASSSFGDSLEAFF
NA	once	TRBJ2-1	14	TRBV7-9	TGTGCCAGCAGCTTAGAAGTCGGGGACAATGAGCAGTTCTTC	CASSLEVGDNEQFF
TRBD2	NA	TRBJ2-3	14	TRBV29-1	TGCAGCGCACGGGAGGGACTACCGATGGATACGCAGTATTTT	CSAREGLPMDTQYF
TRBD1	NA	TRBJ1-5	14	TRBV27	TGTGCCAGCAGTCCGACAGGGGGTAATCAGCCCCAGCATTTT	CASSPTGGNQPQHF
TRBD2	NA	TRBJ2-1	15	TRBV6-5	TGTGCCAGCAGTAAGGGACTAGCGGGGGGGAATGAGCAGTTCTTC	CASSKGLAGGNEQFF